Each of the 10 T cell receptor beta chains below was sequenced from the same sample in a study of T cells after yellow fever vaccination. MiXCR was run by TCRdb on the 5' RACE reads, yielding one entry per CDR3 protein. The table records approximately 250,000 distinct CDR3 sequences, approximately 5.2% of them present only once. The specimen was CD4+ T cells sorted from PBMCs, collected on the day of the yellow fever booster vaccination. Receptors were obtained from a man aged 18 to 30 who received the YFV17D yellow fever vaccine.

In its sample, this clonotype was seen a few times. The rearrangement uses TRBV6-1 and TRBJ1-5; D remains ambiguous. There are 15 residues in the CDR3. The V gene lost 3 bases and the J gene lost 11 bases, with 20 bases spanning the gap. Germline loops: CDR1 MNHNS, CDR2 SASEGT. DNA for the CDR3: TGTGCCAGCAGTGAGGGATTGGTCGGTGCTGTGGCCCAGCATTTT. Its translation: CASSEGLVGAVAQHF.

This clonotype was detected ten times or more. V gene TRBV6-5 combines with J gene TRBJ2-4; 10 bases agree with TRBD2. Trimming cost V 4 bases and J 6 bases; bases outside gene matches: 6. Per germline, CDR1 MNHEY and CDR2 SVGAGI. The CDR3 is 15 amino acids. CDR3 DNA: TGTGCCAGCAGTTGGCTTAGCGGGGGGATAAACATTCAGTACTTC. This codes for CASSWLSGGINIQYF.

This clonotype was observed once. J is TRBJ2-7 and V is TRBV18; D is unresolved. Germline CDR1 is KGHSH and CDR2 is LQKENI. The CDR3 has 14 amino acids. The V and J ends lost 2 bases and 2 bases respectively, with 10 bases between them. The CDR3 sequence is CASSPSHPPYEQYV. CDR3 bases: TGTGCCAGCTCACCATCCCACCCTCCCTACGAGCAGTACGTC.

This clonotype was counted many times. V and J are TRBV29-1 and TRBJ1-2; 8 bases map to TRBD1. The germline V gene has CDR1 SQVTM and CDR2 ANQGSEA. J lost 3 bases, V lost 3 bases, and 0 bases had no gene match. This CDR3 has 12 residues. The CDR3 sequence: CSVETGDYGYTF. The CDR3 DNA is TGCAGCGTTGAGACAGGGGACTATGGCTACACCTTC.

This clonotype was seen a handful of times. Relative to the germline gene, one junction end is altered; a read error may explain this. The chain combines TRBV7-6 with TRBJ2-7; tentative D call: TRBD2 (6 bases). Looked up from germline, CDR1 is SGHVS and CDR2 is FNYEAQ. The CDR3 contains 11 residues. The CDR3 is CASSLSGGYSF. DNA of the CDR3: TGTGCCAGCAGCTTATCCGGGGGATATTCCTTC.

V and J are TRBV7-9 and TRBJ2-3; D is possibly TRBD1 or TRBD2 (5 bases each). The germline V and J ends were trimmed by 5 bases and 6 bases, with 15 bases remaining between them. In germline, CDR1 is SEHNR, CDR2 FQNEAQ (reference sequence). The CDR3 contains 14 residues. The CDR3 region has the DNA TGTGCCAGCAGCCCCCGGGGCGTCGGCGATACGCAGTATTTT. Translating gives CASSPRGVGDTQYF.

This clonotype showed up many times. V gene TRBV6-2 or TRBV6-3 combines with J gene TRBJ2-1; D gene ambiguous. CDR3 length: 13 amino acids. The germline V gene encodes CDR1 MNHEY and CDR2 SVGEGT. The ends were cut back, 6 bases at V and 10 bases at J, with 16 bases in the middle. The CDR3 sequence is CASSDNSRHEQFF. The CDR3 nucleotides are TGTGCCAGCAGCGACAACTCAAGGCACGAGCAGTTCTTC.

This clonotype appeared a few times. V usage is TRBV6-1 and J usage is TRBJ1-1; D might be TRBD1 (5 bases). With 8 bases removed from V and 4 bases from J, the gap between germline ends came to 17 bases. The CDR3 totals 14 residues. CDR1 and CDR2 from the germline V gene are MNHNS and SASEGT. The CDR3 here is CASGEVRGITEAFF. The CDR3, as DNA: TGTGCCAGCGGAGAGGTTCGGGGGATCACTGAAGCTTTCTTT.

This clonotype was observed a handful of times. The gene calls are TRBV3-1 and TRBJ1-2, with TRBD1 identical over 7 bases. Germline V CDR1 and CDR2: LGHDT, YNNKEL (reference sequence). This CDR3 has 18 residues. Trimming removed 0 bases from V and 1 base from J; junction bases left unmatched: 11. The CDR3 loop reads CASSQDVTRQGFNYGYTF. The CDR3 coding sequence is TGTGCCAGCAGCCAAGATGTTACTCGACAGGGATTTAACTATGGCTACACCTTC.

This chain joins TRBV4-3 and TRBJ2-1, with TRBD1 as a possible D gene (7 bases). Germline assignment: CDR1 LGHNA and CDR2 YSLEER. Trimming left V 7 bases short and J 2 bases short, with 15 bases between. The CDR3 extends over 15 amino acids. CDR3 nucleotide sequence: TGCGCCAGCATGGGGGTCAGGGGGGCCTACAATGAGCAGTTCTTC. Amino acid sequence: CASMGVRGAYNEQFF.